This is a list of T cell receptor beta chains from one sample in a study of cytomegalovirus exposure and HLA in healthy donors. Repertoires were generated with immunoSEQ multiplex PCR, while TCRdb's copy carries only in-frame clones and drops some. Of fewer than 350,000 clones listed, over 85% are singletons. Sequencing was performed on PBMCs. These receptors all stem from a woman aged 18-29 years in good health and CMV-seronegative. Each CDR3 is given with its conserved first and last residue. A D gene is named only where the DNA matches it firmly. Only some rows state a clone size, as once, few, many or a class for expanded clones.

J gene: TRBJ1-6; V gene: TRBV21-1; D gene: .; clone size: .; CDR3 protein: CASLLYWGRDNSPLHF; CDR3 DNA: TGTGCCAGCCTCCTGTACTGGGGGAGGGATAATTCACCCCTCCACTTT
J gene: TRBJ1-2; V gene: TRBV5-8; D gene: .; clone size: once; CDR3 protein: CASSFYNRANYGYTF; CDR3 DNA: TGTGCCAGCAGCTTCTACAACAGAGCTAACTATGGCTACACCTTC
J gene: TRBJ2-1; V gene: TRBV4-2; D gene: .; clone size: once; CDR3 protein: CASSQGRGSSYNEQFF; CDR3 DNA: TGTGCCAGCAGCCAAGGACGAGGGAGCTCCTACAATGAGCAGTTCTTC
J gene: TRBJ2-3; V gene: TRBV27; D gene: .; clone size: .; CDR3 protein: CASSHRDTDTQYF; CDR3 DNA: TGTGCCAGCAGCCACAGAGACACAGATACGCAGTATTTT
J gene: TRBJ2-2; V gene: TRBV28; D gene: TRBD2; clone size: .; CDR3 protein: CASSPPGTRIRGELFF; CDR3 DNA: TGTGCCAGCAGTCCCCCCGGGACTAGAATCCGCGGGGAGCTGTTTTTT
J gene: TRBJ2-7; V gene: TRBV25-1; D gene: .; clone size: .; CDR3 protein: CASSESNSYYEQYF; CDR3 DNA: TGTGCCAGCAGTGAATCGAACAGTTACTACGAGCAGTACTTC
J gene: TRBJ2-7; V gene: TRBV2; D gene: .; clone size: .; CDR3 protein: CASSEGRRSYEQYF; CDR3 DNA: TGTGCCAGCAGTGAAGGCAGGCGTTCCTACGAGCAGTACTTC
J gene: TRBJ2-5; V gene: TRBV7-8; D gene: TRBD1; clone size: .; CDR3 protein: CASSPQTGGGETQYF; CDR3 DNA: TGTGCCAGCAGCCCTCAGACAGGGGGTGGAGAGACCCAGTACTTC
J gene: TRBJ2-1; V gene: TRBV6-4; D gene: .; clone size: .; CDR3 protein: CASSEGRGSYNEQFF; CDR3 DNA: TGTGCCAGCAGTGAAGGTAGGGGATCCTACAATGAGCAGTTCTTC
J gene: TRBJ2-1; V gene: TRBV12-5; D gene: .; clone size: .; CDR3 protein: CASASGLTYNEQFF; CDR3 DNA: TGTGCTAGTGCCAGCGGCCTGACTTACAATGAGCAGTTCTTC
J gene: TRBJ2-3; V gene: TRBV11-2; D gene: TRBD2; clone size: .; CDR3 protein: CASSLGLATDTQYF; CDR3 DNA: TGTGCCAGCAGCTTAGGACTAGCCACAGATACGCAGTATTTT
J gene: TRBJ2-5; V gene: TRBV15; D gene: .; clone size: .; CDR3 protein: CATSRVWGQGETQYF; CDR3 DNA: TGTGCCACCAGCAGAGTTTGGGGCCAGGGGGAGACCCAGTACTTC
J gene: TRBJ1-5; V gene: TRBV5-1; D gene: TRBD1; clone size: few; CDR3 protein: CASSSGTGNQPQHF; CDR3 DNA: TGCGCCAGCAGCTCCGGGACAGGTAATCAGCCCCAGCATTTT
J gene: TRBJ2-5; V gene: TRBV4-1; D gene: .; clone size: .; CDR3 protein: CASSHAPSSSLETQYF; CDR3 DNA: TGCGCCAGCAGCCATGCCCCTAGCTCGAGTCTAGAGACCCAGTACTTC
J gene: TRBJ1-5; V gene: TRBV9; D gene: .; clone size: .; CDR3 protein: CASSVAGGGDQPQHF; CDR3 DNA: TGTGCCAGCAGCGTAGCCGGAGGGGGGGATCAGCCCCAGCATTTT
J gene: TRBJ2-7; V gene: TRBV9; D gene: .; clone size: .; CDR3 protein: CASSVGGGEYEQYF; CDR3 DNA: TGTGCCAGCAGCGTAGGAGGGGGAGAATACGAGCAGTACTTC
J gene: TRBJ1-2; V gene: TRBV5-6; D gene: .; clone size: .; CDR3 protein: CASSLSGGYTF; CDR3 DNA: TGTGCCAGCAGCTTGTCAGGAGGCTACACCTTC
J gene: TRBJ2-3; V gene: TRBV10-3; D gene: TRBD1; clone size: .; CDR3 protein: CAISDQDRGTDTQYF; CDR3 DNA: TGTGCCATCAGTGACCAAGACAGGGGAACAGATACGCAGTATTTT
J gene: TRBJ2-2; V gene: TRBV18; D gene: .; clone size: .; CDR3 protein: CASSPRADTGELFF; CDR3 DNA: TGTGCCAGCTCACCACGGGCCGACACTGGGGAGCTGTTTTTT